This T cell receptor (beta chain) was captured by sequencing in a study of CD8+ T cells in alopecia areata. The authors extracted RNA and reverse transcribed it into cDNA as the sequencing template. The protocol was immunoSEQ multiplex PCR, while the TCRdb copy is restricted to in-frame clones and leaves out a portion. This sample has roughly 250,000 clones, with roughly two thirds found just once. Losses at the gene ends were 6 bases for V and 1 base for J; bases not matched to a gene: 8. This CDR3 is 14 amino acids long. Germline CDR1 reads SQVTM; CDR2 reads ANQGSEA. The TCR comes from a human donor with alopecia areata. V and J are TRBV29-1 and TRBJ1-1, with TRBD1 matching 7 bases. This sample comprised CD4+ T cells sorted from blood, obtained at week 0. The DNA of the CDR3 is TGCAGCGTGGGGGACAGAGGGCGGAACACTGAAGCTTTCTTT. Encoded protein: CSVGDRGRNTEAFF.